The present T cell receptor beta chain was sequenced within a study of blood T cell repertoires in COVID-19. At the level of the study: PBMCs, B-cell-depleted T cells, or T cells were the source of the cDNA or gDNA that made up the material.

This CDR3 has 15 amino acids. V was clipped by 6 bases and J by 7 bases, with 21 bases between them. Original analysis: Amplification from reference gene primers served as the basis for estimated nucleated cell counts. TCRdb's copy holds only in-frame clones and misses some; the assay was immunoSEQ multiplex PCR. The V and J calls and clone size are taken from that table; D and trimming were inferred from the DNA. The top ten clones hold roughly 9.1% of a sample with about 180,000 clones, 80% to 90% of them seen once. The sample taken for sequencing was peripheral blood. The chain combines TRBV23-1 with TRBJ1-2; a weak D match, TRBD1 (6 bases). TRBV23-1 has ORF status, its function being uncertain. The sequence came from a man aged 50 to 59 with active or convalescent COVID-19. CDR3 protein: CASSPPQYGTFGYTF. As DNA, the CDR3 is TGCGCCAGCAGCCCCCCCCAGTACGGGACATTTGGCTACACCTTC.